The present TCR beta chain was sequenced within a study of T cell changes during pregnancy in multiple sclerosis. Looked up from germline, CDR1 is MDHEN and CDR2 is SYDVKM. Trimming shortened V by 1 base and J by 4 bases, and 10 bases separated the two germline ends. The CDR3 contains 14 residues. The assay was immunoSEQ multiplex PCR, and TCRdb's table has in-frame clones only and misses some. The repertoire includes tens of thousands of clones, 92% of them detected once, and roughly 1.9% sits in the top ten. J is TRBJ1-1 and V is TRBV28; a possible D gene is TRBD1 (5 bases). This TCR derives from a female donor with multiple sclerosis, enrolled in a pregnancy study. This specimen was peripheral blood, taken in the second trimester of pregnancy. The CDR3 sequence is CASSLLGVVTEAFF. CDR3 bases: TGTGCCAGCAGTTTATTAGGGGTTGTCACTGAAGCTTTCTTT.